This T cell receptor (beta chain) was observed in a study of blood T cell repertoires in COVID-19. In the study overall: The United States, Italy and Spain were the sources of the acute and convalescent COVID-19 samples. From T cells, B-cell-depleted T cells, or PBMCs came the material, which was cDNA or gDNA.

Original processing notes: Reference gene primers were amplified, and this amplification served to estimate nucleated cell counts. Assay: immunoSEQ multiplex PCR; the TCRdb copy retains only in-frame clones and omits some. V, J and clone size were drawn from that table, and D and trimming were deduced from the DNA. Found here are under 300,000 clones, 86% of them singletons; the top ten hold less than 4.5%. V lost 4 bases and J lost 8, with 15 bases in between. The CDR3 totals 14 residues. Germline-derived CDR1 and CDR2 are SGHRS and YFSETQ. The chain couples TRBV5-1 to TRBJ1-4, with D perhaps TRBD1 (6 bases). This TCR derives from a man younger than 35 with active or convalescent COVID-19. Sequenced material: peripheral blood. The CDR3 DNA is TGCGCCAGCAGCCCCGGACAGTCCCAGGAAAAACTGTTTTTT. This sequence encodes CASSPGQSQEKLFF.